These 17 T cell receptor beta chains were sequenced from one sample in a study of blood T cells in healthy people across ages. A second PCR of 7 to 11 cycles used a sample-barcoded 5' primer and a J-beta primer mix. TCRdb processed the 5' RACE reads anew with MiXCR; each CDR3 protein has one entry. This sample has approximately 940,000 distinct CDR3 sequences, with around 48% found just once. Material for sequencing was blood. These receptors came from a young man in good health.

The chain links TRBV7-9 to TRBJ1-5, with no clear D. V lost 0 bases to trimming and J lost 4 bases, with 13 bases between them. Germline CDR1 is SEHNR and CDR2 is FQNEAQ (reference sequence). CDR3 size: 16 residues. The CDR3 DNA sequence: TGTGCCAGCAGCTTAGCCCTCCGCGGCAGTAATCAGCCCCAGCATTTT. This sequence encodes CASSLALRGSNQPQHF. Full variable domain (outside the CDR3, taken from reference TRBV7-9 and TRBJ1-5): DTGVSQNPRHKITKRGQNVTFRCDPISEHNRLYWYRQTLGQGPEFLTYFQNEAQLEKSRLLSDRFSAERPKGSFSTLEIQRTEQGDSAMYLCASSLALRGSNQPQHFGDGTRLSIL.

The chain uses TRBV11-1 and TRBJ2-7, with D tentatively TRBD1 (5 bases). This CDR3 contains 15 residues. Germline-derived CDR1 and CDR2 are SGHAT and FQDESV (reference sequence). Trimming left V 1 base short and J 0 bases short, with 10 bases between. DNA of the CDR3: TGTGCCAGCAGCTTAGAGGGGTCCCTCTCCTACGAGCAGTACTTC. Amino acids: CASSLEGSLSYEQYF.

The genes are TRBV5-1 and TRBJ2-1; 10 nucleotides match TRBD2. Germline V lookup: CDR1 SGHRS, CDR2 YFSETQ. The length of the CDR3 is 18 residues. V trimming: 3 bases; J trimming: 4 bases; junction bases outside the gene matches: 13. The CDR3 protein is CASSSPVSGGAGYNEQFF. The CDR3 DNA is TGCGCCAGCAGCTCCCCCGTAAGCGGGGGGGCAGGATACAATGAGCAGTTCTTC.

This clonotype occurred a few times. The V gene is TRBV6-2 or TRBV6-3, the J gene TRBJ1-1; weak D call: TRBD1 (5 bases). Germline CDR1 and CDR2: MNHEY and SVGEGT. The CDR3 contains 13 residues. V was pared by 7 bases and J by 1 base, with 10 bases between. The CDR3 loop is CASNPTENTEAFF. CDR3 sequence (DNA): TGTGCCAGCAATCCGACAGAGAACACTGAAGCTTTCTTT.

The rearrangement joins TRBV7-9 to TRBJ1-1; 7 positions agree with TRBD1. The germline V gene has CDR1 SEHNR and CDR2 FQNEAQ (reference sequence). The CDR3 sequence is 14 residues long. The V and J ends lost 2 bases and 4 bases, in that order; junction bases with no gene match: 4. CDR3 in DNA: TGTGCCAGCAGCTTAACAGGGGACCTCACTGAAGCTTTCTTT. Its protein product is CASSLTGDLTEAFF.

The V and J genes are TRBV7-2 and TRBJ1-2; TRBD1 might be the D (6 bases). The CDR3 extends over 16 amino acids. The V end lost 1 base, the J end lost 6 bases, and 18 bases lay between the germline ends. Germline V gene sequence: CDR1 SGHTA, CDR2 FQGNSA. The CDR3 nucleotides are TGTGCCAGCAGCTTAGGTCAACAGGGCCCAACTAATGGCTACACCTTC. It specifies CASSLGQQGPTNGYTF.

The V call is TRBV5-5, the J call TRBJ2-1, with 9 bases fitting TRBD2. Germline V gene sequence: CDR1 SGHKS, CDR2 YYEKEE (reference sequence). CDR3 length: 15 amino acids. Trimming cost V 1 base and J 8 bases; bases outside gene matches: 7. CDR3 amino acids: CASSLFGVAGDEQFF. The CDR3 DNA sequence: TGTGCCAGCAGCTTGTTTGGAGTAGCGGGGGATGAGCAGTTCTTC.

This clonotype was observed a handful of times. V gene TRBV29-1 combines with J gene TRBJ1-5; the D is unclear. This CDR3 region has 16 residues. Trimming took off 7 bases at V and 0 bases at J, with 19 bases between the two ends. Germline V gives CDR1 SQVTM, CDR2 ANQGSEA. CDR3 amino acids: CSGPEPRGDSNQPQHF. The CDR3 bases are TGCAGCGGACCGGAACCTCGGGGAGATAGCAATCAGCCCCAGCATTTT. Filled out from reference TRBV29-1 and TRBJ1-5, the complete variable domain reads SAVISQKPSRDICQRGTSLTIQCQVDSQVTMMFWYRQQPGQSLTLIATANQGSEATYESGFVIDKFPISRPNLTFSTLTVSNMSPEDSSIYLCSGPEPRGDSNQPQHFGDGTRLSIL.

The rearrangement joins TRBV7-2 to TRBJ1-6; 9 bases are a match to TRBD1. V lost 5 bases to trimming and J lost 6 bases; unmatched junction nucleotides: 11. The CDR3 is 17 amino acids. Per the germline V gene, CDR1 is SGHTA and CDR2 is FQGNSA. Here the CDR3 DNA reads TGTGCCAGCAGCCCCAGCGGGACAGGGCGCCGTAATTCACCCCTCCACTTT. Encoded protein: CASSPSGTGRRNSPLHF.

This clonotype was seen just once. The genes are TRBV9 and TRBJ2-1; a possible D gene is TRBD1 (6 bases). Per the germline V gene, CDR1 is SGDLS and CDR2 is YYNGEE. Trimming removed 2 bases at V and 7 bases at J, with 16 bases between. The CDR3 runs to 15 residues. The CDR3 spells CASSVQTGSWNEQFF. The CDR3, as DNA: TGTGCCAGCAGCGTCCAAACAGGGAGTTGGAATGAGCAGTTCTTC.

In the case of this clonotype: Compared with germline, one end of the junction differs, possibly owing to a read error. V usage is TRBV29-1 and J usage is TRBJ2-3; TRBD1 agrees at 7 bases. Per the germline V gene, CDR1 is SQVTM and CDR2 is ANQGSEA. CDR3 size: 15 residues. CDR3 nucleotide sequence: TGCAGCGTTGAAGACCAGGACAGGAGCACAGATACGCGGTATTTT. Its protein is CSVEDQDRSTDTRYF.

This clonotype has at least ten counts. The rearrangement uses TRBV20-1 and TRBJ2-3, with D perhaps matching TRBD1 or TRBD2 (5 bases each). The CDR3 is 15 residues long. V was pared by 3 bases and J by 0 bases, with 13 bases between. The V gene's germline CDR1 is DFQATT and CDR2 SNEGSKA (reference sequence). The chain's CDR3 is CSARSGGTSTDTQYF. The CDR3 nucleotides read TGCAGTGCTAGGTCTGGGGGAACTAGCACAGATACGCAGTATTTT.

The J gene is TRBJ2-5, the V gene TRBV12-3 or TRBV12-4, with D tentatively TRBD1 (6 bases). The ends were cut back, 3 bases at V and 4 bases at J, with 12 bases in the middle. CDR3 length: 14 residues. DNA of the CDR3: TGTGCCAGCAGTTTTGCGTCAGGGGCAGAGACCCAGTACTTC. Translation: CASSFASGAETQYF.

The rearrangement links TRBV3-1 to TRBJ1-2; D unresolved. Germline V gene lookup returns CDR1 LGHDT and CDR2 YNNKEL (reference sequence). This CDR3 spans 12 amino acids. V was clipped by 3 bases and J by 8 bases, with 10 bases between them. The CDR3, as DNA: TGTGCCAGCAGCCAGACCTCTAAGGGCTACACCTTC. Encoded protein: CASSQTSKGYTF. Variable domain in full (rest from reference TRBV3-1 and TRBJ1-2): DTAVSQTPKYLVTQMGNDKSIKCEQNLGHDTMYWYKQDSKKFLKIMFSYNNKELIINETVPNRFSPKSPDKAHLNLHINSLELGDSAVYFCASSQTSKGYTFGSGTRLTVV.

V usage is TRBV4-1 and J usage is TRBJ2-5, with D perhaps given as TRBD1 or TRBD2 (5 bases each). The germline V and J ends were trimmed by 6 bases and 5 bases, with 19 bases remaining between them. The CDR3 runs to 15 residues. Germline V gives CDR1 MGHRA, CDR2 YSYEKL. The CDR3 is CASSAEGRQLETQYF. CDR3 sequence (DNA): TGCGCCAGCAGTGCCGAGGGTCGACAGTTGGAGACCCAGTACTTC.

CDR3 region: CAISESGGERTDTQYF. The CDR3 DNA reads TGTGCCATCAGTGAGTCGGGCGGGGAGCGCACAGATACGCAGTATTTT. The V and J genes are TRBV10-3 and TRBJ2-3, with D possibly matching TRBD2 (6 bases). The CDR3 covers 16 residues. Trimming took off 0 bases at V and 1 base at J, with 11 bases between the two ends. Germline CDR1 and CDR2: ENHRY and SYGVKD.

This clonotype was observed a few times. This chain uses TRBV29-1 with TRBJ1-5, with a tentative D call TRBD1 (6 bases). V lost 7 bases, J lost 4 bases, and 14 bases lay in between. Per the germline V gene, CDR1 is SQVTM and CDR2 is ANQGSEA. The CDR3 is 13 residues long. The CDR3 DNA sequence: TGCAGCGCCCAGGACAGCCCAAATCAGCCCCAGCATTTT. This encodes CSAQDSPNQPQHF.